Presented here are 21 T cell receptor beta chains from one specimen sequenced in a study of cytomegalovirus exposure and HLA in healthy donors. Profiling relied on immunoSEQ multiplex PCR, and the TCRdb table lists in-frame clones only, not all of them. In the table there are approximately 88,000 clones, approximately 88% of which are singletons. The sequenced material came from PBMCs. Receptors were obtained from a woman between 18 and 29 years old in good health and CMV-seropositive.

The chain joins TRBV5-1 to TRBJ2-3, with 9 bases fitting TRBD1. V gave up 4 bases and J gave up 5 bases; unmatched junction bases: 8. The CDR3 covers 15 residues. The germline V gene has CDR1 SGHRS and CDR2 YFSETQ. In nucleotides, the CDR3 is TGCGCCAGCAGCCCAGGGACAGGGTTTGTAGATACGCAGTATTTT. It is translated as CASSPGTGFVDTQYF. The full variable domain, its missing parts supplied by reference TRBV5-1 and TRBJ2-3, is KAGVTQTPRYLIKTRGQQVTLSCSPISGHRSVSWYQQTPGQGLQFLFEYFSETQRNKGNFPGRFSGRQFSNSRSEMNVSTLELGDSALYLCASSPGTGFVDTQYFGPGTRLTVL.

The chain combines TRBV7-2 with TRBJ1-2; D not resolved. Trimming cost V 8 bases and J 4 bases, with 11 bases left between them. Germline V gene lookup returns CDR1 SGHTA and CDR2 FQGNSA. The length of the CDR3 is 12 residues. This chain's CDR3 is CASLNTVYGYTF. The CDR3 nucleotides are TGTGCCAGCCTCAATACAGTCTATGGCTACACCTTC.

This chain links TRBV7-9 with TRBJ2-5; tentatively, D is TRBD2 (5 bases). V was trimmed by 1 base and J by 3 bases, leaving 15 bases between them. Germline CDR1 SEHNR, CDR2 FQNEAQ (reference sequence). CDR3 size: 16 residues. The chain's CDR3 is CASSLGAGGREETQYF. The CDR3 DNA reads as TGTGCCAGCAGCTTAGGGGCGGGTGGACGCGAAGAGACCCAGTACTTC.

This clone is deemed medium-sized. This rearrangement joins TRBV7-6 to TRBJ1-1; D perhaps matches TRBD1 (5 bases). Germline assignment: CDR1 SGHVS and CDR2 FNYEAQ. Trimming removed 5 bases at V and 6 bases at J, with 13 bases between. This CDR3 spans 13 amino acids. CDR3 sequence: CASSPGGWAEAFF. In nucleotides, the CDR3 is TGTGCCAGCAGCCCCGGGGGGTGGGCTGAAGCTTTCTTT.

The genes are TRBV6-5 and TRBJ1-2, with a tentative D call TRBD1 (5 bases). The CDR3 consists of 13 residues. Germline V CDR1 and CDR2: MNHEY, SVGAGI. Trimming removed 2 bases from V and 7 bases from J, with 11 bases in between. The CDR3 region is CASSYRQGGGYTF. Written as DNA, the CDR3 is TGTGCCAGCAGTTACAGGCAGGGAGGTGGCTACACCTTC.

J is TRBJ2-1 and V is TRBV27; D unresolved. Germline-derived CDR1 and CDR2 are MNHEY and SMNVEV (reference sequence). V was cut by 2 bases and J by 2 bases, with 7 bases left in between. The CDR3 contains 14 residues. CDR3 in amino acids: CASSLAVTYNEQFF. DNA for the CDR3: TGTGCCAGCAGTTTAGCGGTCACCTACAATGAGCAGTTCTTC.

This clone has a single count. The chain recombines TRBV7-2 with TRBJ1-5, with 7 bases identical to TRBD1. The germline CDR1 and CDR2 sequences are SGHTA and FQGNSA. The ends lost 6 bases at V and 5 bases at J; junction bases unmatched: 4. This CDR3 has 13 residues. The CDR3 here is CASSDRDHQPQHF. CDR3 nucleotides: TGTGCCAGCAGTGACAGGGATCATCAGCCCCAGCATTTT.

The chain links TRBV5-1 to TRBJ2-2, with unresolved D. Germline CDR1 SGHRS, CDR2 YFSETQ. V shed 2 bases and J shed 1 base, with 12 bases lying between them. The CDR3 length is 16 residues. The CDR3 DNA reads TGCGCCAGCAGCTTTGGTAGGTCGGGGAACACCGGGGAGCTGTTTTTT. Its translation: CASSFGRSGNTGELFF.

This clone was recorded a few times. The chain combines TRBV10-1 with TRBJ1-4; 10 bases agree with TRBD1. The CDR3 runs to 20 residues. The V and J ends lost 1 base and 4 bases, in that order; junction bases with no gene match: 15. The V gene's germline CDR1 is WNHNN and CDR2 SYGVQD (reference sequence). The CDR3 sequence: CASSEFGTPGTGEGNEKLFF. CDR3 in DNA: TGCGCCAGCAGTGAGTTCGGTACCCCCGGGACAGGGGAGGGTAATGAAAAACTGTTTTTT.

The chain has TRBV7-9 and TRBJ2-2; D ambiguous. V was trimmed by 2 bases and J by 2 bases, leaving 9 bases between them. Germline CDR1 and CDR2: SEHNR and FQNEAQ (reference sequence). The CDR3 sequence is 15 residues long. CDR3 bases: TGTGCCAGCAGCTTAAGAGGAACCAACACCGGGGAGCTGTTTTTT. This translates into CASSLRGTNTGELFF.

The chain uses TRBV19 and TRBJ2-4, with a weak D call TRBD1 (6 bases). Germline CDR1 LNHDA, CDR2 SQIVND (reference sequence). Deletions cut 8 bases from V and 5 bases from J, with 19 bases between. The CDR3 runs 15 residues. The CDR3 nucleotides read TGTGCCAGTGGAACGCAGGGGTCCTTGGAAAACATTCAGTACTTC. This codes for CASGTQGSLENIQYF. Full variable domain (outside the CDR3, taken from reference TRBV19 and TRBJ2-4): DGGITQSPKYLFRKEGQNVTLSCEQNLNHDAMYWYRQDPGQGLRLIYYSQIVNDFQKGDIAEGYSVSREKKESFPLTVTSAQKNPTAFYLCASGTQGSLENIQYFGAGTRLSVL.

V gene TRBV2 combines with J gene TRBJ1-5; D possibly corresponds to TRBD1 (5 bases). Per germline, CDR1 SNHLY and CDR2 FYNNEI. There are 15 residues in the CDR3. Trimming pared 0 bases from V and 7 bases from J, leaving 13 bases between. The CDR3 coding sequence is TGTGCCAGCAGTGAAGCAAGGGCAGGGCGACAGCCCCAGCATTTT. Its translation is CASSEARAGRQPQHF.

The CDR3 bases are TGTGCCAGCAGTTTACAAACTAGCGGTTACAATGAGCAGTTCTTC. This gives the protein CASSLQTSGYNEQFF. This chain joins TRBV27 and TRBJ2-1, with TRBD2 identical over 8 bases. The J segment lost 4 bases and the V segment lost 2 bases, leaving 4 bases of the junction unmatched. The CDR3 has 15 amino acids. In germline, CDR1 is MNHEY, CDR2 SMNVEV (reference sequence).

The chain combines TRBV10-3 with TRBJ1-3; 7 bases are a match to TRBD1. The CDR3 consists of 15 residues. Germline V gives CDR1 ENHRY, CDR2 SYGVKD. Unmatched junction bases numbered 2, after V lost 1 base and J lost 2 bases. CDR3 region: CAISEWDSAGNTIYF. The CDR3 DNA is TGTGCCATCAGTGAGTGGGACAGTGCTGGAAACACCATATATTTT.

The chain recombines TRBV2 with TRBJ2-3; no firm D call. Germline values: CDR1 SNHLY, CDR2 FYNNEI. CDR3 size: 10 residues. The V end was cut by 5 bases, the J end by 5 bases, with 2 bases between. CDR3 bases: TGTGCCAGCAGTCGAGATACGCAGTATTTT. Translating gives CASSRDTQYF.

V and J are TRBV9 and TRBJ2-1; TRBD2 aligns across 9 bases. Germline V gene lookup returns CDR1 SGDLS and CDR2 YYNGEE. V shed 4 bases, J shed 2 bases, and the junction held 4 bases outside the gene matches. This CDR3 is 15 amino acids long. CDR3 in DNA: TGTGCCAGCAGCTCGCGGGGGGGCCCCTACAATGAGCAGTTCTTC. Its protein is CASSSRGGPYNEQFF.

V is TRBV4-1 and J is TRBJ1-6; TRBD1 matches 10 bases. Losses at the gene ends were 4 bases for V and 0 bases for J; bases not matched to a gene: 12. CDR3 length: 20 amino acids. CDR1 MGHRA and CDR2 YSYEKL come from the germline V gene. CDR3 loop: CASSLIVGQGPTSYNSPLHF. Written as DNA, the CDR3 is TGCGCCAGCAGCCTGATAGTGGGACAGGGGCCCACCTCCTATAATTCACCCCTCCACTTT.

This rearrangement joins TRBV5-4 to TRBJ2-1; tentatively, D is TRBD1 (6 bases). The CDR3 contains 15 residues. V dropped 5 bases and J dropped 4 bases, with 16 bases sitting between them. CDR1 and CDR2 from the germline V gene are SGHNT and YYREEE (reference sequence). The CDR3 coding sequence is TGTGCCAGCAGACTTCCCGGGACAAATTACAATGAGCAGTTCTTC. Amino acids: CASRLPGTNYNEQFF.

V usage is TRBV18 and J usage is TRBJ2-1, with 7 bases aligning to TRBD2. The CDR3 sequence is 12 residues long. V lost 2 bases and J lost 13; bases outside the gene matches: 5. Germline V lookup: CDR1 KGHSH, CDR2 LQKENI. The chain's CDR3 is CASSPMTGGQFF. DNA of the CDR3: TGTGCCAGCTCACCAATGACGGGGGGACAGTTCTTC.

The rearrangement links TRBV5-1 to TRBJ1-2; D is uncertain. CDR1 and CDR2 from the germline V gene are SGHRS and YFSETQ. V was shortened by 7 bases and J by 4 bases, with 17 bases between the two germline ends. The CDR3 loop spans 14 amino acids. The CDR3 DNA sequence: TGCGCCAGCCGAGTCCCTATGAGCACCTATGGCTACACCTTC. Translating it yields CASRVPMSTYGYTF.

The CDR3 protein is CASSSGQPYEQYF. The CDR3 DNA follows: TGTGCCAGCAGTTCGGGACAGCCGTACGAGCAGTACTTC. V gene TRBV28 combines with J gene TRBJ2-7; 7 nucleotides agree with TRBD1. CDR1 is MDHEN and CDR2 is SYDVKM in the germline V gene. The CDR3 spans 13 residues. The ends lost 4 bases at V and 4 bases at J; junction bases unmatched: 4. The full variable domain, rest sourced from reference TRBV28 and TRBJ2-7, is DVKVTQSSRYLVKRTGEKVFLECVQDMDHENMFWYRQDPGLGLRLIYFSYDVKMKEKGDIPEGYSVSREKKERFSLILESASTNQTSMYLCASSSGQPYEQYFGPGTRLTVT.